Reported below is one T cell receptor beta chain. The antigen remains undetermined. TCRdb keeps only in-frame clones here, not all; method: immunoSEQ multiplex PCR. Here the sample spans around 100,000 clones, around 93% being singletons. This entry is derived from a study of OX40 agonist ivuxolimab in advanced cancers. Across the study: Checkpoint inhibitors had been given previously to 40% of patients. Partial responses were achieved by three patients, one with hepatocellular carcinoma and two with cutaneous melanoma. Study-wide points: Partial responders at 0.1-3.0 mg/kg had among the lowest clonal expansion.

At cycle 4 day 1, cycle 7 day 1, and baseline, blood was sampled. With 6 bases removed from V and 0 bases from J, the gap between germline ends came to 15 bases. The length of the CDR3 is 16 residues. CDR1 is LNHDA and CDR2 is SQIVND in the germline V gene (reference sequence). The receptor's source is an adult with an advanced solid tumor such as melanoma, head and neck, liver or kidney cancer. The rearrangement joins TRBV19 to TRBJ1-5; D ambiguous. Sequenced material: CD4+ or CD8+ T cells sorted from blood, taken in a trial of the OX40 agonist ivuxolimab. The CDR3 DNA follows: TGTGCCAGTAGCCGAGGAGTCCCTTATAGCAATCAGCCCCAGCATTTT. It yields the protein CASSRGVPYSNQPQHF.